This TCR beta chain appears in the sequencing data of a study of T cells in Graves' hyperthyroidism and ophthalmopathy. Amplification of TCR beta CDR3 regions was performed using RNA transcripts as template. HTBI primers were used for first-round RT-PCR of the TCR CDR3. MiXCR was run by TCRdb on the multiplex PCR reads, yielding one entry per CDR3 protein. The table shows about 300,000 distinct CDR3 sequences, with less than 15% occurring only once. V lost 4 bases to trimming and J lost 1 base; unmatched junction nucleotides: 10. CDR3 length equals 17 residues. CDR1 SQVTM and CDR2 ANQGSEA come from the germline V gene. General study findings and limits: Among thyroid clonotypes expanded above 0.001, most also appeared in blood.

This clonotype was observed at least ten times. The antigen is unknown. V and J are TRBV29-1 and TRBJ2-1, with 10 bases aligning to TRBD2. The source material was blood. This TCR was sampled from a woman aged 25 to 45 with Graves' hyperthyroidism that later progressed to Graves' ophthalmopathy. CDR3 residues: CSVASLAGVRSYNEQFF. DNA of the CDR3: TGCAGCGTTGCGTCTCTAGCGGGAGTGCGGTCCTACAATGAGCAGTTCTTC.